The 20 T cell receptor beta chains in this list originate from one sample, sequenced in a study of regulatory T cells in long-lasting Graves disease. The time point denotes: newly diagnosed GD, antithyroid drugs for less than 3 months. Following extraction of RNA from PBMCs, that RNA was used to make the TCR library. Arm-PCR of CDR3 regions with iRepertoire HTBI primers generated TCR beta libraries. TCRdb reprocessed the multiplex PCR reads with MiXCR, giving one entry per CDR3 protein. The sample records approximately 560,000 distinct CDR3 sequences, approximately 16% being singletons. Separately, the same data were catalogued under a study of T cells in Graves' hyperthyroidism and ophthalmopathy.

The sample here was peripheral blood mononuclear cells (PBMCs), taken at new diagnosis, from a patient treated with antithyroid drugs. The receptors stem from a man aged 18 to 29 with Graves disease.

This clonotype appeared a few times. The chain carries TRBV11-2 and TRBJ2-2; maybe TRBD1 (5 bases). CDR1 is SGHAT and CDR2 is FQNNGV in the germline V gene. This CDR3 spans 14 amino acids. V gave up 5 bases and J gave up 6 bases, with 13 bases separating them. CDR3 in amino acids: CASSASRVAGELFF. The CDR3 nucleotides read TGTGCCAGCAGCGCTTCCAGGGTGGCCGGGGAGCTGTTTTTT.

The rearrangement uses TRBV6-5 and TRBJ2-5; D perhaps matches TRBD2 (5 bases). Trimming removed 2 bases at V and 7 bases at J, with 11 bases between. This CDR3 is 13 amino acids long. CDR1 is MNHEY, CDR2 SVGAGI, per germline. The DNA for the CDR3 is TGTGCCAGCAGTTACGGCGAGGGCGGGACCCAGTACTTC. It codes for CASSYGEGGTQYF.

The chain carries TRBV28 and TRBJ1-4, with 10 bases matching TRBD1. This CDR3 contains 16 residues. CDR1 and CDR2 (germline): MDHEN, SYDVKM. The J segment lost 1 base and the V segment lost 2 bases, leaving 1 base of the junction unmatched. CDR3 residues: CASSLGQGGTNEKLFF. CDR3 sequence (DNA): TGTGCCAGCAGTTTAGGACAGGGGGGAACTAATGAAAAACTGTTTTTT.

This clonotype was picked up a small number of times. This chain uses TRBV3-1 with TRBJ2-7; D is tentatively TRBD1 or TRBD2 (6 bases each). The CDR3 has 16 amino acids. V lost 4 bases and J 1 base, leaving 17 bases between the germline ends. Looked up from germline, CDR1 is LGHDT and CDR2 is YNNKEL (reference sequence). CDR3 DNA: TGTGCCAGCAGCCCAAGCGACGGGGGCGGGTCCTACGAGCAGTACTTC. Residues: CASSPSDGGGSYEQYF.

V and J are TRBV11-2 and TRBJ1-2; perhaps TRBD1 as D (5 bases). Germline-derived CDR1 and CDR2 are SGHAT and FQNNGV. V gave up 5 bases and J gave up 4 bases, with 20 bases separating them. The CDR3 runs 16 residues. CDR3 loop: CASSPSGGGLGYGYTF. The CDR3 DNA reads as TGTGCCAGCAGCCCCTCCGGTGGGGGACTCGGCTATGGCTACACCTTC.

This clonotype was recorded at least ten times. The rearrangement uses TRBV11-2 and TRBJ1-5; D is possibly TRBD1 (6 bases). The germline V gene encodes CDR1 SGHAT and CDR2 FQNNGV. Between the trimmed V and J ends, which lost 1 base and 7 bases, there was a span of 14 bases. CDR3 length: 15 amino acids. In DNA form, the CDR3 reads TGTGCCAGCAGCTTAGGAGCGGGGGCAGGCCAGCCCCAGCATTTT. Protein product: CASSLGAGAGQPQHF.

This clonotype appeared many times. This chain uses TRBV20-1 with TRBJ2-2; the D is unclear. Germline-derived CDR1 and CDR2 are DFQATT and SNEGSKA (reference sequence). Trimming took off 1 base at V and 6 bases at J, with 24 bases between the two ends. The CDR3 loop spans 18 amino acids. This CDR3 is CSARGQPGGAPHPGELFF. CDR3 sequence (DNA): TGCAGTGCTAGAGGGCAGCCCGGCGGTGCCCCCCACCCCGGGGAGCTGTTTTTT.

This clonotype was seen at least ten times. The rearrangement uses TRBV20-1 and TRBJ2-2; 7 bases match TRBD1. Germline V gene lookup returns CDR1 DFQATT and CDR2 SNEGSKA (reference sequence). Germline trimming cut 2 bases from V and 5 bases from J; bases unmatched to any gene: 11. This CDR3 has 16 residues. Here the CDR3 DNA reads TGCAGTGCTAGACCCCTGGGACAGATGGTTACCGGGGAGCTGTTTTTT. Its translation: CSARPLGQMVTGELFF.

This chain uses TRBV19 with TRBJ2-1; perhaps TRBD1 as D (6 bases). The V gene lost 3 bases and the J gene lost 0 bases, with 21 bases spanning the gap. Germline V gene lookup returns CDR1 LNHDA and CDR2 SQIVND (reference sequence). There are 19 residues in the CDR3. CDR3 in amino acids: CASSIIPGQRPSSYNEQFF. DNA of the CDR3: TGTGCCAGTAGTATCATCCCGGGACAACGGCCCAGCTCCTACAATGAGCAGTTCTTC.

Many counts were recorded for this clonotype. The chain employs TRBV29-1 and TRBJ1-2; 9 nucleotides line up with TRBD1. With 1 base clipped from V and 4 bases from J, the junction kept 1 base outside the gene matches. The CDR3 runs 13 residues. Germline V gives CDR1 SQVTM, CDR2 ANQGSEA. In DNA, the CDR3 is TGCAGCGTTGAAGGGGACAGGGCCTATGGCTACACCTTC. Translation gives CSVEGDRAYGYTF. Looking up the rest from reference TRBV29-1 and TRBJ1-2 gives the full variable domain: SAVISQKPSRDICQRGTSLTIQCQVDSQVTMMFWYRQQPGQSLTLIATANQGSEATYESGFVIDKFPISRPNLTFSTLTVSNMSPEDSSIYLCSVEGDRAYGYTFGSGTRLTVV.

A note on this clonotype: At one end the junction does not follow the germline gene, possibly because of a read error. J is TRBJ2-1 and V is TRBV10-2; D remains ambiguous. This CDR3 has 12 residues. Per the germline V gene, CDR1 is WSHSY and CDR2 is SAAADI. The CDR3 is CASGYSYNEQSF. The CDR3 DNA reads as TGCGCCTCTGGGTACTCCTACAATGAGCAGTCCTTC.

The V call is TRBV19, the J call TRBJ1-1; D call uncertain. The CDR3 spans 14 residues. Germline V gene lookup returns CDR1 LNHDA and CDR2 SQIVND (reference sequence). V gave up 3 bases and J gave up 2 bases, with 10 bases separating them. The CDR3 sequence is CASSIAGSNTEAFF. CDR3 DNA: TGTGCCAGTAGTATCGCCGGGTCCAACACTGAAGCTTTCTTT. Full variable domain (rest looked up from reference TRBV19 and TRBJ1-1): DGGITQSPKYLFRKEGQNVTLSCEQNLNHDAMYWYRQDPGQGLRLIYYSQIVNDFQKGDIAEGYSVSREKKESFPLTVTSAQKNPTAFYLCASSIAGSNTEAFFGQGTRLTVV.

The chain recombines TRBV12-3 or TRBV12-4 with TRBJ1-6, with D perhaps matching TRBD1 (6 bases). The CDR3 extends over 14 amino acids. V lost 6 bases to trimming and J lost 6 bases, with 12 bases between them. The CDR3 DNA sequence: TGTGCCAGCAGACTAGGCAGGGGTAATTCACCCCTCCACTTT. Encoded protein: CASRLGRGNSPLHF.

This clonotype appeared many times. The chain combines TRBV2 with TRBJ2-3, with 8 bases identical to TRBD2. CDR1 is SNHLY and CDR2 is FYNNEI in the germline V gene. Germline trimming cut 1 base from V and 5 bases from J; bases unmatched to any gene: 2. The CDR3 covers 14 residues. DNA of the CDR3: TGTGCCAGCAGTGAAGGAAGCGGGAGAGATACGCAGTATTTT. Amino acid sequence: CASSEGSGRDTQYF.

The CDR3 loop is CASSSGFSYEQYF. The CDR3 DNA reads as TGTGCCAGCAGCTCTGGCTTCTCCTACGAGCAGTACTTC. The chain joins TRBV5-6 to TRBJ2-7; D is unclear. The length of the CDR3 is 13 residues. Germline CDR1 reads SGHDT; CDR2 reads YYEEEE. With 3 bases removed from V and 0 bases from J, the gap between germline ends came to 7 bases. Looking up the rest from reference TRBV5-6 and TRBJ2-7 gives the full variable domain: DAGVTQSPTHLIKTRGQQVTLRCSPKSGHDTVSWYQQALGQGPQFIFQYYEEEERQRGNFPDRFSGHQFPNYSSELNVNALLLGDSALYLCASSSGFSYEQYFGPGTRLTVT.

This clonotype was seen many times. The rearrangement joins TRBV29-1 to TRBJ2-1, with D tentatively TRBD1 or TRBD2 (5 bases each). The germline V gene has CDR1 SQVTM and CDR2 ANQGSEA. The CDR3 totals 14 residues. The CDR3 DNA follows: TGCACCTGTTCGGGGCAGGGCTCCTACAATGAGCAGTTCTTC. It codes for CTCSGQGSYNEQFF.

This clonotype was counted many times. The chain employs TRBV7-9 and TRBJ1-1, with unresolved D. The V end lost 4 bases, the J end lost 6 bases, and 15 bases lay between the germline ends. Germline V gene data show CDR1 as SEHNR and CDR2 as FQNEAQ (reference sequence). The CDR3 extends over 14 amino acids. The CDR3 DNA is TGTGCCAGCAGCTCGCCGATCGTGCTTGCTGAAGCTTTCTTT. It translates to CASSSPIVLAEAFF.

This clonotype appeared a few times. The chain recombines TRBV12-3 or TRBV12-4 with TRBJ2-7, with D uncertain. Trimming took 3 bases from V and 11 from J, leaving 14 bases between them. The CDR3 has 12 residues. CDR3 sequence reads: CASSLVVSFKYF. The CDR3 bases are TGTGCCAGCAGTTTGGTTGTCAGTTTTAAGTACTTC.

This sequence joins TRBV5-1 and TRBJ2-5, with unresolved D. CDR3 length: 14 amino acids. V was cut by 0 bases and J by 5 bases, with 11 bases left in between. Germline V gene sequence: CDR1 SGHRS, CDR2 YFSETQ. Here the CDR3 DNA reads TGCGCCAGCAGCTTGGCCCTAATCGGGGAGACCCAGTACTTC. Its translation: CASSLALIGETQYF.

Many counts were recorded for this clonotype. The chain joins TRBV5-1 to TRBJ1-2, with a tentative D call TRBD1 (6 bases). Trimming shortened V by 4 bases and J by 1 base, and 14 bases separated the two germline ends. CDR3 length equals 15 residues. Germline values: CDR1 SGHRS, CDR2 YFSETQ. The chain's CDR3 is CASSLAGTLNYGYTF. The DNA for the CDR3 is TGCGCCAGCAGCCTCGCCGGGACACTTAACTATGGCTACACCTTC. Filled out from reference TRBV5-1 and TRBJ1-2, the complete variable domain reads KAGVTQTPRYLIKTRGQQVTLSCSPISGHRSVSWYQQTPGQGLQFLFEYFSETQRNKGNFPGRFSGRQFSNSRSEMNVSTLELGDSALYLCASSLAGTLNYGYTFGSGTRLTVV.